Listed below are T cell receptor beta chains from one sample, sequenced in a study of shared clonotypes between healthy human individuals. Measured with immunoSEQ multiplex PCR; TCRdb has only the in-frame clones, and not every one. This sample has about 710,000 clones, with approximately 72% found just once. The sample comprised memory CD4+ T cells sorted from blood. These receptors were taken from a woman in her 30s in good health. CDR3s include the opening cysteine and the closing phenylalanine or tryptophan. The order of the fields is V gene, clone size, J gene, CDR3 length, D gene, CDR3 DNA, CDR3 protein. D genes are given only for firm matches. Expanded clones are given a class, and other clones once, few, many or no size at all.

>TRBV7-7|few|TRBJ2-5|15|TRBD2
TGTGCCAGCAGCTTAAGCGGGAGGGCCAGTGAGACCCAGTACTTC
CASSLSGRASETQYF
>TRBV30|few|TRBJ2-7|16|TRBD2
TGTGCCTGGAGTGGGACTAGCGGGCGTAGCTCCTACGAGCAGTACTTC
CAWSGTSGRSSYEQYF
>TRBV19|NA|TRBJ2-7|15|NA
TGTGCCAGTAGTCCGACAGGAGGATCCTTCTACGAGCAGTACTTC
CASSPTGGSFYEQYF
>TRBV7-9|few|TRBJ1-4|14|TRBD1
TGTGCCAGCAGATCCGGGACAGGGAATGAAAAACTGTTTTTT
CASRSGTGNEKLFF
>TRBV7-9|NA|TRBJ1-5|17|TRBD1
TGTGCCAGCAGCTTAGTTTTTGGCAGGGGGAGCAATCAGCCCCAGCATTTT
CASSLVFGRGSNQPQHF
>TRBV6-6|NA|TRBJ1-2|12|NA
TGTGCCAGCATAGCAGGGGCCTATGGCTACACCTTC
CASIAGAYGYTF
>TRBV28|NA|TRBJ1-5|16|NA
TGTGCCAGCAGGCGCCGGGACGGGCACAACAATCAGCCCCAGCATTTT
CASRRRDGHNNQPQHF
>TRBV4-1|NA|TRBJ1-3|15|TRBD1
TGCGCCAGCAGCCTGCAGGGGGCGGTTGGAAACACCATATATTTT
CASSLQGAVGNTIYF
>TRBV21-1|NA|TRBJ1-2|17|NA
TGTGCCAGCAGCAAAGTTGTTTCCGGGACAGGTTATTATGGCTACACCTTC
CASSKVVSGTGYYGYTF
>TRBV6-6|NA|TRBJ1-5|13|NA
TGTGCCAGCAGGACTTATAGCAATCAGCCCCAGCATTTT
CASRTYSNQPQHF
>TRBV7-2|NA|TRBJ2-1|14|NA
TGTGCCAGCAGCTTAGATGTAGAACTCAATGAGCAGTTCTTC
CASSLDVELNEQFF
>TRBV29-1|NA|TRBJ2-7|13|NA
TGCAGCGTTGAAGACTCCGTAAGATACGAGCAGTACTTC
CSVEDSVRYEQYF
>TRBV27|NA|TRBJ2-2|16|TRBD2
TGTGCCAGCTGGACCCGGACTAGCGGGCTTCCCGGGGAGCTGTTTTTT
CASWTRTSGLPGELFF
>TRBV5-4|few|TRBJ2-4|16|NA
TGTGCCAGCAGCCCCGGTGCATCGGAAGCCAAAAACATTCAGTACTTC
CASSPGASEAKNIQYF
>TRBV25-1|NA|TRBJ2-2|14|TRBD1
TGTGCCAGCAGTTCCACAGGGGGCTCCGGGGAGCTGTTTTTT
CASSSTGGSGELFF
>TRBV19|many|TRBJ1-5|17|NA
TGTGCCAGTAGTATAGAGGACCCGGCTTATAGCAATCAGCCCCAGCATTTT
CASSIEDPAYSNQPQHF
>TRBV5-1|NA|TRBJ1-1|13|NA
TGCGCCAGCAGCTTGCTGGGAGACACTGAAGCTTTCTTT
CASSLLGDTEAFF
>TRBV19|NA|TRBJ2-7|14|TRBD2
TGTGCCAGTAGTCGGACTAGTTCGCGCTACGAGCAGTACTTC
CASSRTSSRYEQYF
>TRBV18|NA|TRBJ2-7|15|NA
TGTGCCAGCTCGCCCTCGACAGGTACGCTGGGCGAGCAGTACTTC
CASSPSTGTLGEQYF
>TRBV28|NA|TRBJ1-5|16|TRBD1
TGTGCCAGCAGTCCGCCGACAGGGTTTAGCAATCAGCCCCAGCATTTT
CASSPPTGFSNQPQHF
>TRBV5-1|few|TRBJ1-1|13|NA
TGCGCCAGCAGCTTGAATCTGAACACTGAAGCTTTCTTT
CASSLNLNTEAFF
>TRBV7-2|NA|TRBJ1-5|16|NA
TGTGCCAGCAGCTTATACGCCCTAGGCGACAATCAGCCCCAGCATTTT
CASSLYALGDNQPQHF
>TRBV5-1|few|TRBJ2-2|16|NA
TGCGCCAGCAGCTACCTACGAAGCGGTAACACCGGGGAGCTGTTTTTT
CASSYLRSGNTGELFF
>TRBV7-9|NA|TRBJ2-1|13|NA
TGTGCCAGCAGTGGGGGAGTTGGAAATGAGCAGTTCTTC
CASSGGVGNEQFF
>TRBV18|NA|TRBJ1-4|14|NA
TGTGCCAGCTCACCACGAGGGGTAGATGAAAAACTGTTTTTT
CASSPRGVDEKLFF
>TRBV9|few|TRBJ2-7|13|NA
TGTGCCAGCAGCCGGACAGCAACCTACGAGCAGTACTTC
CASSRTATYEQYF
>TRBV6-5|NA|TRBJ1-1|13|NA
TGTGCCAGCAGCTTCAGGGAAACAACTGAAGCTTTCTTT
CASSFRETTEAFF
>TRBV7-6|few|TRBJ2-5|12|NA
TGTGCCAGCAGCTACCCCCAAGAGACCCAGTACTTC
CASSYPQETQYF
>TRBV7-2|NA|TRBJ2-1|15|NA
TGTGCCAGCAGCCTAAGGCCAGGGAAGTACAATGAGCAGTTCTTC
CASSLRPGKYNEQFF
>TRBV12-5|NA|TRBJ2-7|13|NA
TGTGCTAGTGGTTTGGCGGCAGCCTACGAGCAGTACTTC
CASGLAAAYEQYF
>TRBV5-5|once|TRBJ1-3|14|NA
TGTGCCAGCAGCTTAGGAGGGCCCGGAAACACCATATATTTT
CASSLGGPGNTIYF
>TRBV5-4|NA|TRBJ2-1|15|NA
TGTGCCAGCAGCCGGGTATCGGGAGTCTACAATGAGCAGTTCTTC
CASSRVSGVYNEQFF
>TRBV6-1|NA|TRBJ1-5|15|NA
TGTGCCAGCAGTGAATCGGCTTATAGCAATCAGCCCCAGCATTTT
CASSESAYSNQPQHF
>TRBV20-1|NA|TRBJ1-1|11|NA
TGCAGTGCTGTAGGGGATCCTGAAGCTTTCTTT
CSAVGDPEAFF
>TRBV27|NA|TRBJ2-7|15|NA
TGTGCCAGCAGCCCTGACCCCCGGAGCTCCTACGAGCAGTACTTC
CASSPDPRSSYEQYF
>TRBV7-8|NA|TRBJ2-1|15|NA
TGTGCCAGCAGTTCTAGCACAAGCTCCTACAATGAGCAGTTCTTC
CASSSSTSSYNEQFF
>TRBV4-2|many|TRBJ2-1|14|NA
TGTGCCAGCAGCCAACTGGGGGCCGTCAATGAGCAGTTCTTC
CASSQLGAVNEQFF
>TRBV9|NA|TRBJ2-7|15|NA
TGTGCCAGCAGCGAGAGCCCGGACAGCTTCACCGAGCAGTACTTC
CASSESPDSFTEQYF
>TRBV5-4|many|TRBJ2-6|19|TRBD2
TGTGCCAGCAGCTTGGAGGTAGCGGGAGTCCCCTCTGGGGCCAACGTCCTGACTTTC
CASSLEVAGVPSGANVLTF
>TRBV5-4|NA|TRBJ2-5|13|NA
TGTGCCAGCAGCTTGTCCTCGAAAGAGACCCAGTACTTC
CASSLSSKETQYF
>TRBV18|NA|TRBJ1-2|14|NA
TGTGCCAGCTCACCGGGCGGAACTAACTATGGCTACACCTTC
CASSPGGTNYGYTF
>TRBV27|NA|TRBJ1-2|17|NA
TGTGCCAGCAGTGTCACAATGTCAAGGGGAACCCTTTATGGCTACACCTTC
CASSVTMSRGTLYGYTF
>TRBV5-1|NA|TRBJ2-3|15|NA
TGCGCCAGCAGCTTGGAGGACCCATTTGTAGGTACGCAGTATTTT
CASSLEDPFVGTQYF
>TRBV18|NA|TRBJ2-7|12|TRBD1
TGTGCCAGCTCTCAGGGGGCCGACGAGCAGTACTTC
CASSQGADEQYF
>TRBV29-1|NA|TRBJ2-3|15|TRBD2
TGCAGCGTTGAAGTTAGGCGGGGGGGCACAGATACGCAGTATTTT
CSVEVRRGGTDTQYF
>TRBV7-7|NA|TRBJ2-3|13|TRBD1
TGTGCCAGCGGCCAGGGGGGCACAGATACGCAGTATTTT
CASGQGGTDTQYF
>TRBV28|NA|TRBJ1-5|13|TRBD1
TGTGCCAGCGGGGAGGGGGCCGATCAGCCCCAGCATTTT
CASGEGADQPQHF
>TRBV6-6|NA|TRBJ1-5|14|NA
TGTGCCAGCAGTTCCGGACCTTCCAATCAGCCCCAGCATTTT
CASSSGPSNQPQHF
>TRBV6-1|many|TRBJ1-4|16|NA
TGTGCCAGCAGTGAAGCCCCGGGTGGGCGAGGTGAAAAACTGTTTTTT
CASSEAPGGRGEKLFF
>TRBV29-1|NA|TRBJ2-7|14|TRBD2
TGCAGCGCTAGAAGGACTAGCGGGAACTACGAGCAGTACTTC
CSARRTSGNYEQYF
>TRBV28|NA|TRBJ2-3|19|TRBD2
TGTGCCAGCAGTTCCCTAACAGGGACTAGCGGGTTCTTAGTTCGTACGCAGTATTTT
CASSSLTGTSGFLVRTQYF
>TRBV29-1|NA|TRBJ2-2|13|NA
TGCAGCGTTGCGTACTACGTCACCGGGGAGCTGTTTTTT
CSVAYYVTGELFF
>TRBV27|NA|TRBJ1-1|13|NA
TGTGCCAGCAGATTAGGGGAGGTCACTGAAGCTTTCTTT
CASRLGEVTEAFF
>TRBV27|NA|TRBJ2-5|13|NA
TGTGCCAGCAGTACTCGGTACCAAGAGACCCAGTACTTC
CASSTRYQETQYF
>TRBV5-5|NA|TRBJ2-5|13|NA
TGTGCCAGCAGCTTTCAGGGGCAAGAGACCCAGTACTTC
CASSFQGQETQYF